A selection of T cell receptor beta chains follows, all from one sample in a study of T cells in Graves' hyperthyroidism and ophthalmopathy. TCRdb re-derived calls from the multiplex PCR reads in MiXCR, one entry per CDR3 protein. The data show 450,000 to 650,000 distinct CDR3 sequences, 14% seen once. Sequenced: blood. Receptors originate from a woman in her late teens or twenties with Graves' ophthalmopathy. Both conserved end residues are trimmed from each CDR3. A D gene is named only where the DNA matches it firmly.

v_call | d_call | cdr3_aa
TRBV24-1 | TRBD1 | ATSDGQGSSNQPQH
TRBV6-2/TRBV6-3 | NA | ASSYSSGSHEQY
TRBV30 | NA | AWSVDMSQPQH
TRBV12-3/TRBV12-4 | TRBD2 | ASSPAGHSNIQY
TRBV7-9 | NA | ASSLYGGAGTEAF
TRBV13 | NA | ASSFVSGRGSYEQY
TRBV4-1 | NA | ASSRGGDGENIQY
TRBV11-2 | NA | ASSLEGTGYQPQH
TRBV28 | TRBD1 | ASSPTGVLTYEQY
TRBV12-3/TRBV12-4 | TRBD1 | ASSSKTGDYSGNTIY
TRBV5-5 | NA | ASSLSSGRGTEAF
TRBV7-2 | NA | ASSPLKYQETQY
TRBV6-1 | TRBD2 | ASSEARGGWKERERGRF
TRBV4-1 | NA | ASSQERENEQF
TRBV30 | NA | AWSLRGELF
TRBV20-1 | TRBD1 | SARDRGRAGEKLF
TRBV7-3 | NA | ASSLRRVSNASSYNEQF
TRBV7-8 | TRBD2 | ASSFQGPGLAVDTQY
TRBV2 | TRBD2 | ASRWEAGGSGELF
TRBV5-1 | NA | ASSLGSEGRYGYT
TRBV3-1 | TRBD2 | ASSPLAGVVDEQY
TRBV28 | NA | ASSFGRGLYNSPLH
TRBV6-1 | NA | ASITGGGSNTEAF
TRBV6-5 | NA | ASSYSGGSGNTIY
TRBV9 | TRBD2 | ASSVGVAGTYNEQF
TRBV15 | TRBD1 | ATSNNRGRQSETQY
TRBV20-1 | TRBD2 | SATGTSGIVDIQY
TRBV5-1 | TRBD1 | ASSSGTATRT
TRBV24-1 | NA | ATSDWGENYGYT
TRBV20-1 | TRBD2 | SARDRGGYDEQY
TRBV19 | NA | ASSGTYSSTDTQY
TRBV30 | NA | ATGQSNQPQH
TRBV10-2 | NA | ASRRGGQADEKLF
TRBV30 | NA | AWSNHAGGDYNEQF
TRBV30 | TRBD1 | AREGQGVADTQY
TRBV18 | NA | ASSPAPDNQPQH
TRBV18 | NA | ASSISVGSGSGGEQF
TRBV2 | NA | ASSDAGAGANVLT
TRBV6-2/TRBV6-3 | NA | ASSSIEETDTQY
TRBV30 | TRBD1 | AWGQGMNIQY